This TCR beta chain is drawn from a study of response to subunit inactivated influenza vaccine. CDR3 length equals 14 residues. Germline V lookup: CDR1 LGHDT, CDR2 YNNKEL (reference sequence). V dropped 1 base and J dropped 1 base, with 7 bases sitting between them. This clonotype was recorded at least ten times. TCRdb used MiXCR to reprocess the RT-PCR reads, holding one entry per CDR3 protein. The profile covers just under 250,000 distinct CDR3 sequences, with 9.5% to 15% appearing a single time and about 7.8% taken by the ten largest. The V and J genes are TRBV3-1 and TRBJ2-5; no definite D call. The clonotype originates from a man aged 45-65 years who received an inactivated influenza vaccine. Source: non-naive T cells sorted from PBMCs, taken 14 to 15 days before vaccination. The CDR3 loop is CASSQAEPQETQYF. The CDR3 region has the DNA TGTGCCAGCAGCCAAGCGGAGCCCCAAGAGACCCAGTACTTC.